A single sample is the source of the 17 T cell receptor beta chains below, sequenced in a study of vaccination effects on CD4 cells after COVID-19. These receptors have no known antigen. Libraries were prepared by immunoSEQ multiplex PCR; TCRdb keeps only in-frame clonotypes and omits some of them. This sample carries about 28,000 clones, around three fifths of them seen once, and the ten largest clones take roughly 9.2%. Cells that had been cultured for less than 13 days were the source of isolated CD4+ T cells. Specimen: CD4+ T cells from PBMCs cultured without peptide, collected before COVID-19 vaccination. The source of these receptors is a human donor who received a COVID-19 vaccine.

This chain links TRBV11-2 with TRBJ2-7, with D possibly TRBD1 on 5 matching bases. V was shortened by 3 bases and J by 2 bases, with 11 bases between the two germline ends. Per germline, CDR1 SGHAT and CDR2 FQNNGV. The CDR3 covers 14 residues. The CDR3 nucleotides are TGTGCCAGCAGCTTGAACAGGTTGACCTACGAGCAGTACTTC. It specifies CASSLNRLTYEQYF. The full variable domain, rest sourced from reference TRBV11-2 and TRBJ2-7, is EAGVAQSPRYKIIEKRQSVAFWCNPISGHATLYWYQQILGQGPKLLIQFQNNGVVDDSQLPKDRFSAERLKGVDSTLKIQPAKLEDSAVYLCASSLNRLTYEQYFGPGTRLTVT.

This clone was detected once. J is TRBJ2-5 and V is TRBV7-9; 7 nucleotides line up with TRBD2. The CDR3 runs 16 residues. Germline V lookup: CDR1 SEHNR, CDR2 FQNEAQ (reference sequence). V was pared by 4 bases and J by 4 bases, with 12 bases of the junction left unmatched. CDR3 DNA sequence: TGTGCCAGCAGCTCCTTGGCGGGGAGGGTCGCAGAGACCCAGTACTTC. Protein sequence: CASSSLAGRVAETQYF.

This clone appeared once. The chain is built from TRBV5-1 and TRBJ2-5, with 12 bases lining up with TRBD2. Germline V gives CDR1 SGHRS, CDR2 YFSETQ. The CDR3 consists of 17 residues. V lost 0 bases and J lost 5; bases outside the gene matches: 8. CDR3 sequence (DNA): TGCGCCAGCAGCTTGGCGCTAGCGGGGGGGCCCGGTGAGACCCAGTACTTC. Translation: CASSLALAGGPGETQYF.

The chain couples TRBV28 to TRBJ2-4; 8 nucleotides align to TRBD2. The CDR3 totals 17 residues. Germline CDR1 is MDHEN and CDR2 is SYDVKM. Unmatched junction bases numbered 16, after V lost 7 bases and J lost 5 bases. The CDR3 DNA reads TGTGCCAGCAACTCCATCCTTAAGCGGGAGAAGGAAAACATTCAGTACTTC. This gives the protein CASNSILKREKENIQYF.

J is TRBJ2-1 and V is TRBV3-1 (or the pseudogene TRBV3-2), with 10 bases lining up with TRBD2. V was pared by 2 bases and J by 10 bases, with 5 bases of the junction left unmatched. Germline V CDR1 and CDR2: LGHDT, YNNKEL (reference sequence). The length of the CDR3 is 14 residues. In DNA, the CDR3 is TGTGCCAGCAGCCAAACTAGCGGGGCGACCGAGCAGTTCTTC. Protein: CASSQTSGATEQFF.

This clone has a handful of counts. V and J are TRBV7-2 and TRBJ1-1; D not resolved. The V end lost 1 base, the J end lost 0 bases, and 9 bases lay between the germline ends. Germline values: CDR1 SGHTA, CDR2 FQGNSA. The CDR3 spans 15 residues. The CDR3 DNA reads TGTGCCAGCAGCTTAGTGGTGGGCTTGAACACTGAAGCTTTCTTT. As protein: CASSLVVGLNTEAFF.

This chain connects TRBV5-1 to TRBJ1-1, with D possibly matching TRBD1 (6 bases). With 5 bases removed from V and 6 bases from J, the gap between germline ends came to 14 bases. Germline V gene lookup returns CDR1 SGHRS and CDR2 YFSETQ. The CDR3 sequence is 13 residues long. The CDR3 loop reads CASRPGEFSEAFF. The CDR3 nucleotides are TGCGCCAGCAGGCCAGGGGAATTCTCTGAAGCTTTCTTT.

This clone occurred once. This chain links TRBV24-1 with TRBJ2-1; 10 bases are shared with TRBD1. V was clipped by 2 bases and J by 7 bases; unmatched bases: 4. The CDR3 consists of 15 residues. CDR1 and CDR2 (germline): KGHDR, SFDVKD. The CDR3: CATSDSGTGENEQFF. The CDR3 coding sequence is TGTGCCACCAGTGATTCCGGGACAGGGGAGAATGAGCAGTTCTTC.

The chain has TRBV24-1 and TRBJ2-3; perhaps TRBD1 as D (5 bases). CDR3 size: 13 residues. V lost 7 bases to trimming and J lost 3 bases, with 10 bases between them. The germline V gene has CDR1 KGHDR and CDR2 SFDVKD. The CDR3 region is CATSRQGTDTQYF. The CDR3 DNA is TGTGCCACCAGCCGCCAGGGTACAGATACGCAGTATTTT.

The CDR3 loop reads CASSFNRGQYEQYF. CDR3 DNA: TGTGCCAGCAGCTTCAACAGGGGGCAGTACGAGCAGTACTTC. This chain uses TRBV7-6 with TRBJ2-7, with 9 nucleotides matching TRBD1. CDR1 and CDR2 (germline): SGHVS, FNYEAQ. The V segment lost 3 bases and the J segment 4 bases; nucleotides outside the gene matches: 4. CDR3 length: 14 amino acids.

This sequence joins TRBV2 and TRBJ1-6; D is unclear. Per the germline V gene, CDR1 is SNHLY and CDR2 is FYNNEI. Deletions cut 7 bases from V and 5 bases from J, with 15 bases between. The CDR3 is made up of 15 amino acids. The CDR3 sequence is CASIWDFENNSPLHF. The CDR3 DNA reads as TGTGCCAGCATCTGGGATTTCGAGAATAATTCACCCCTCCACTTT.

V usage is TRBV3-1 (or the pseudogene TRBV3-2) and J usage is TRBJ1-4, with D possibly being TRBD1 (6 bases). The germline V gene has CDR1 LGHDT and CDR2 YNNKEL (reference sequence). Trimming removed 0 bases at V and 7 bases at J, with 12 bases between. The CDR3 is made up of 15 amino acids. The CDR3 reads CASSQDPGASEKLFF. The CDR3 coding sequence is TGTGCCAGCAGCCAAGATCCAGGGGCGTCTGAAAAACTGTTTTTT.

The gene calls are TRBV6-5 and TRBJ2-1; 11 positions match TRBD2. The germline gives CDR1 MNHEY, CDR2 SVGAGI. The CDR3 spans 14 residues. Trimming at V came to 6 bases and at J to 9 bases, leaving 7 bases not matched to a gene. CDR3 protein: CASRTTSGAGEQFF. CDR3 in DNA: TGTGCCAGCAGAACGACTAGCGGGGCGGGTGAGCAGTTCTTC.

The rearrangement links TRBV13 to TRBJ2-5; TRBD1 might be the D (5 bases). Germline CDR1 and CDR2: PRHDT and FYEKMQ (reference sequence). V lost 2 bases and J lost 2, with 9 bases in between. This CDR3 comprises 14 residues. Here the CDR3 DNA reads TGTGCCAGCAGCTTAATTAGGACACAAGAGACCCAGTACTTC. Translating it yields CASSLIRTQETQYF. The entire variable domain, with the rest obtained from reference TRBV13 and TRBJ2-5, is as follows: AAGVIQSPRHLIKEKRETATLKCYPIPRHDTVYWYQQGPGQDPQFLISFYEKMQSDKGSIPDRFSAQQFSDYHSELNMSSLELGDSALYFCASSLIRTQETQYFGPGTRLLVL.

This clone was detected a few times. The chain has TRBV27 and TRBJ1-1; TRBD1 agrees at 11 bases. The CDR3 runs to 16 residues. J lost 7 bases, V lost 1 base, and 8 bases had no gene match. The germline V gene encodes CDR1 MNHEY and CDR2 SMNVEV (reference sequence). CDR3 sequence (DNA): TGTGCCAGCAGTTTATATGGACAGGGGGCATCAAGTGAAGCTTTCTTT. The encoded protein is CASSLYGQGASSEAFF.

The J gene is TRBJ1-2, the V gene TRBV11-2, with 9 bases lining up with TRBD1. Germline CDR1 SGHAT, CDR2 FQNNGV. Unmatched junction bases numbered 8, after V lost 5 bases and J lost 7 bases. The CDR3 sequence is 14 residues long. CDR3 in DNA: TGTGCCAGCAGCCTCGTACAGGGGGCCGGTGGCTACACCTTC. Encoded protein: CASSLVQGAGGYTF.

This clone has only a few counts. The V call is TRBV3-1 (or the pseudogene TRBV3-2), the J call TRBJ1-1; D is unresolved. V lost 0 bases to trimming and J lost 2 bases, with 7 bases between them. CDR1 is LGHDT, CDR2 YNNKEL, per germline (reference sequence). The CDR3 contains 14 residues. The CDR3 DNA is TGTGCCAGCAGCCAAGATCATGGAAACACTGAAGCTTTCTTT. Translating gives CASSQDHGNTEAFF.